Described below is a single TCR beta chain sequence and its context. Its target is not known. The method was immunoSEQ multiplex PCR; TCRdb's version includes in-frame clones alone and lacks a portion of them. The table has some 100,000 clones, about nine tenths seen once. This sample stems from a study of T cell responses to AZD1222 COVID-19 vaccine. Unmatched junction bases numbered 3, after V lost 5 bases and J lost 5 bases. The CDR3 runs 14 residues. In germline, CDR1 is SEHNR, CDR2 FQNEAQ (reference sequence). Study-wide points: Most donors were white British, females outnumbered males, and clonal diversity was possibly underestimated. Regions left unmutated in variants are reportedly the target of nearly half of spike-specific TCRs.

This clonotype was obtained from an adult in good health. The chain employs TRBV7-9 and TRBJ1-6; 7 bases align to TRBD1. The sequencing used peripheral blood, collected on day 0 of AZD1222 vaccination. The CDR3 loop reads CASSLGQDNSPLHF. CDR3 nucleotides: TGTGCCAGCAGCCTCGGACAGGATAATTCACCCCTCCACTTT.